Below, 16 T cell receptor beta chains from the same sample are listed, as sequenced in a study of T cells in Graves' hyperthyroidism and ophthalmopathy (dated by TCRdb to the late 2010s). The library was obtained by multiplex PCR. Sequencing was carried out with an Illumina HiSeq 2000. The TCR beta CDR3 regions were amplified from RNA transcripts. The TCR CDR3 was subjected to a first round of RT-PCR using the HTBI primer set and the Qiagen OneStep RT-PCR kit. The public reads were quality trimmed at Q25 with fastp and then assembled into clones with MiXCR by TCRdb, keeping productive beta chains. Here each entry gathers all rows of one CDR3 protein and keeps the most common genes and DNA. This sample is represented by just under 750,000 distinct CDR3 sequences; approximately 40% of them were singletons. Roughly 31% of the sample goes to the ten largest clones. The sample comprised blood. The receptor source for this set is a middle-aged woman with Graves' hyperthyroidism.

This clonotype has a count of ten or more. For the CDR3, the DNA is TGTGCCAGTAGTCTGACAGGGCATCAGCCCCAGCATTTT. Translating it yields CASSLTGHQPQHF. The chain recombines TRBV12-3 or TRBV12-4 with TRBJ1-5, with 7 bases that match TRBD1. V gave up 9 bases and J gave up 5 bases; unmatched junction bases: 7. The CDR3 runs 13 residues.

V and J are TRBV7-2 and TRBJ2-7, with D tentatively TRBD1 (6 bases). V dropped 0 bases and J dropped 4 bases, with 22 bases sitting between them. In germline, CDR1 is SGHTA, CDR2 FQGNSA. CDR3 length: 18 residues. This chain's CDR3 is CASSLAGSGTPTLYEQYF. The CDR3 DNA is TGTGCCAGCAGCTTAGCGGGATCCGGGACACCCACCTTGTACGAGCAGTACTTC.

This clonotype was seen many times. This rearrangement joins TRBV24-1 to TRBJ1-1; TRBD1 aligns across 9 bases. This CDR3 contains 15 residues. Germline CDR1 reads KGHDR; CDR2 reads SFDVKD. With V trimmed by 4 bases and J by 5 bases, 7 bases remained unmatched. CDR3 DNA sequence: TGTGCCACCAGTGACCCGAGACAGGGGGAGACTGAAGCTTTCTTT. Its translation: CATSDPRQGETEAFF.

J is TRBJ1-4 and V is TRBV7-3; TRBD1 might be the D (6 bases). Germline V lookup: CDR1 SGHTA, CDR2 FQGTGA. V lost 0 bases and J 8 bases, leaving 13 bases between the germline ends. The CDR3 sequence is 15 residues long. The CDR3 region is CASSLTGGTGEKLFF. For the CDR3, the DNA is TGTGCCAGCAGCTTAACAGGGGGGACCGGGGAAAAACTGTTTTTT.

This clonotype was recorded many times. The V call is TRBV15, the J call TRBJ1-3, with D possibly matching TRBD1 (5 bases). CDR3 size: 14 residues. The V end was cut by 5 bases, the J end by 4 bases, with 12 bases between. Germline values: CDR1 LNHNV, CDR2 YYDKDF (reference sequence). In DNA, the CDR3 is TGTGCCACCAGCGGGGGAGGGTCAGGAAACACCATATATTTT. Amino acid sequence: CATSGGGSGNTIYF.

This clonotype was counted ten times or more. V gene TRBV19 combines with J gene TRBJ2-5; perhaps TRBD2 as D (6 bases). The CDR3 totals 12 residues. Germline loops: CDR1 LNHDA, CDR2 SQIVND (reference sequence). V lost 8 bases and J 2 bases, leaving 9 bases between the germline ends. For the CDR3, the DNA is TGTGCCAGTGGCGCGGGGCAAGAGACCCAGTACTTC. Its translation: CASGAGQETQYF.

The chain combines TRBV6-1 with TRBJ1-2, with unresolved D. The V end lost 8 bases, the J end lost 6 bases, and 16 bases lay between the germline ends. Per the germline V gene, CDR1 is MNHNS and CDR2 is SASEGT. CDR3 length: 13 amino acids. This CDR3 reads CASYSLGRDGYTF. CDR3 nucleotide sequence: TGTGCCAGCTACAGTCTCGGACGGGATGGCTACACCTTC.

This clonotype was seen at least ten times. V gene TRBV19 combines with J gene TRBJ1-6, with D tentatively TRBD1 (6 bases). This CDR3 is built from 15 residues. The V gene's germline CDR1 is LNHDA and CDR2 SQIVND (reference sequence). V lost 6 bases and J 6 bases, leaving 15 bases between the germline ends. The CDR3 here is CASRATGWGNSPLHF. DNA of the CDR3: TGTGCCAGTAGAGCTACAGGGTGGGGTAATTCACCCCTCCACTTT.

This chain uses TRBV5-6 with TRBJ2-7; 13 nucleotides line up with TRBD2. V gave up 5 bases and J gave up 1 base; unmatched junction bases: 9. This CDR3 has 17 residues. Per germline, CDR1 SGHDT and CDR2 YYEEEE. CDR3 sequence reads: CASSSAGLAGVSYEQYF. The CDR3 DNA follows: TGTGCCAGCAGTTCCGCCGGACTAGCGGGGGTTTCCTACGAGCAGTACTTC.

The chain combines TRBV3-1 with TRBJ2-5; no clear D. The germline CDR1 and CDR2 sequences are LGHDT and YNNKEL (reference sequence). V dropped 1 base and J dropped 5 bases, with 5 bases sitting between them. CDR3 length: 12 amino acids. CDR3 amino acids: CASSQGDETQYF. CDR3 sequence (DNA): TGTGCCAGCAGCCAAGGGGATGAGACCCAGTACTTC.

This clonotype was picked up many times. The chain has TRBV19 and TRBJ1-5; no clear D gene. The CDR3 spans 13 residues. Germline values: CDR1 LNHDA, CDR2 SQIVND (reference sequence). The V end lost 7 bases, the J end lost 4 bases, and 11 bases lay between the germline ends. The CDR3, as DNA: TGTGCCAGTACTATGACGGCTAATCAGCCCCAGCATTTT. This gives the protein CASTMTANQPQHF.

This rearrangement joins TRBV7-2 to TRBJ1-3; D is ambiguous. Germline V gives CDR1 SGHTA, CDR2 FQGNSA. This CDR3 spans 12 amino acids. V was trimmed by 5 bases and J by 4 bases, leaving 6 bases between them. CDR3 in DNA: TGTGCCAGCAGCGCGCTCGGAAACACCATATATTTT. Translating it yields CASSALGNTIYF.

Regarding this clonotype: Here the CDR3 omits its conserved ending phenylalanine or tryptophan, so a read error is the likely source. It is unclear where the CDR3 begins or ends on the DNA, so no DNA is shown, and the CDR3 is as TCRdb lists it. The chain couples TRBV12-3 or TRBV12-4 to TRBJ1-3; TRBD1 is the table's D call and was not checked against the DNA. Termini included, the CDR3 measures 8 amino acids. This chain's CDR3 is CASSNGGT.

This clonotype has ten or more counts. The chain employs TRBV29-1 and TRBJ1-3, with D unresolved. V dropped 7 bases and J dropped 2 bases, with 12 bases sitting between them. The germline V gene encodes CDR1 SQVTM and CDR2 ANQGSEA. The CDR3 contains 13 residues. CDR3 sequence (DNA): TGCAGCGGCGACGAAGGACCTGGAAACACCATATATTTT. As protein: CSGDEGPGNTIYF.

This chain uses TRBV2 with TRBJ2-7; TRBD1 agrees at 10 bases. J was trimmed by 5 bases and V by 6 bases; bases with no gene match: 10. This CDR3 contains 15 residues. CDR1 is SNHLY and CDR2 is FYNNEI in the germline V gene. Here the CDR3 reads CASRQGGTGAHEQYF. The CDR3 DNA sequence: TGTGCCAGCAGGCAAGGCGGGACAGGGGCCCACGAGCAGTACTTC.

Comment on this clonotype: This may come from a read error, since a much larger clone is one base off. The DNA for the CDR3 is TGTGCCAGCAGCCTAGAGACAGAGCAGTTCTTC. Encoded protein: CASSLETEQFF. V usage is TRBV12-3 or TRBV12-4 and J usage is TRBJ2-7, with D hard to call. The DNA end is more similar to TRBJ2-1, so the J call may be wrong. The CDR3 consists of 11 residues.